This T cell receptor beta chain was retrieved from a study of radiation and T cells in renal cell carcinoma. Worth noting for this clone: The antigen is not known.

Libraries were prepared by immunoSEQ multiplex PCR; TCRdb keeps only in-frame clonotypes and omits some of them. The profile shows 15,000 to 20,000 clones, 50% to 75% of them singletons. Whole-study findings and limits: From baseline, blood top tumor clonotypes peaked at 2 weeks post-radiation.

This CDR3 contains 14 residues. Per the germline V gene, CDR1 is PRHDT and CDR2 is FYEKMQ (reference sequence). Trimming cost V 5 bases and J 6 bases, with 17 bases left between them. Treatment given: 15 Gy SBRT to primary tumor, nephrectomy 4 weeks later. The source of this sequence is a woman in her 70s with renal cell carcinoma. The material was tumor tissue, obtained from a patient whose treatment included radiotherapy and nephrectomy. The chain uses TRBV13 and TRBJ2-7; D is tentatively TRBD1 or TRBD2 (5 bases each). CDR3 sequence: CASSPGTTLSEQYF. The CDR3 coding sequence is TGTGCCAGCAGCCCCGGGACGACCCTCTCCGAGCAGTACTTC. Combining the CDR3 with reference TRBV13 and TRBJ2-7 gives the whole variable domain AAGVIQSPRHLIKEKRETATLKCYPIPRHDTVYWYQQGPGQDPQFLISFYEKMQSDKGSIPDRFSAQQFSDYHSELNMSSLELGDSALYFCASSPGTTLSEQYFGPGTRLTVT.